The clone carrying this T cell receptor beta chain was seen more than once but under ten times. Its antigen is not known. CDR3 length equals 16 residues. CDR1 is SGHTA, CDR2 FQGNSA, per germline. Trimming pared 4 bases from V and 3 bases from J, leaving 19 bases between. The record originates from a study of T cells after posttransplantation cyclophosphamide. The table came from immunoSEQ multiplex PCR; TCRdb's copy has only in-frame clones and leaves some out. The sample includes 25,000 to 30,000 clones, 75% to 90% of them seen just once. Whole-study results and caveats: Skin or GI-infiltrating T cells shared few TRB sequences with blood. TRB clonality was highly associated with recipient CMV seropositivity and reactivation.

This clonotype originated in a man between 45 and 60 years old. The sequencing sample was made of PBMCs. The rearrangement joins TRBV7-2 to TRBJ2-7; weak D call: TRBD2 (8 bases). CDR3 amino acids: CASSSGPGGGGYEQYF. The CDR3, as DNA: TGTGCCAGCAGCTCCGGGCCGGGAGGGGGCGGCTACGAGCAGTACTTC.